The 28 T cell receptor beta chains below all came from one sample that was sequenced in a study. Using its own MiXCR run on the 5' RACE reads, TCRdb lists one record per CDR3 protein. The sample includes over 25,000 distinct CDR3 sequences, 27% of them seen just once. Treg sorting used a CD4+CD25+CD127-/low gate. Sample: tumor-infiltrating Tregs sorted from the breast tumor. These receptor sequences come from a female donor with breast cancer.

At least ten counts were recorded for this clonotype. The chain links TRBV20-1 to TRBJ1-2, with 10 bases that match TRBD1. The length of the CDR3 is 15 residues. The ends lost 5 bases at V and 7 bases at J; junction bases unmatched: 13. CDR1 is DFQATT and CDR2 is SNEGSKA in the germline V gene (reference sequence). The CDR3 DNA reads TGCAGTGCTCCGGAACCGGGACAGGGGAAAGGTGGCTACACCTTC. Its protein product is CSAPEPGQGKGGYTF.

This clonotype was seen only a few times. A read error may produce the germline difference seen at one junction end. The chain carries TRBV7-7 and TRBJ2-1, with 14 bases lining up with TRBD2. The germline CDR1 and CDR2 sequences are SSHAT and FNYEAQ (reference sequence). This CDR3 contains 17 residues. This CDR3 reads CASSLTTSGTSGSEQFF. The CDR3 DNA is TGTGCTAGCAGCTTAACGACCTCCGGGACTAGCGGGAGTGAGCAGTTCTTC.

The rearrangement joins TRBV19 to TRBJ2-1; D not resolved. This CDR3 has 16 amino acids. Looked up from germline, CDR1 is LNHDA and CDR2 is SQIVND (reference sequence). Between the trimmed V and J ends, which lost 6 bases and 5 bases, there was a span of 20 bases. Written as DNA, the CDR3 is TGTGCCAGTAGCCTAATGGGCAGAGTTCCCGACAATGAGCAGTTCTTC. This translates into CASSLMGRVPDNEQFF. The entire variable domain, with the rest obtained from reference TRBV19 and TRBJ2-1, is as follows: DGGITQSPKYLFRKEGQNVTLSCEQNLNHDAMYWYRQDPGQGLRLIYYSQIVNDFQKGDIAEGYSVSREKKESFPLTVTSAQKNPTAFYLCASSLMGRVPDNEQFFGPGTRLTVL.

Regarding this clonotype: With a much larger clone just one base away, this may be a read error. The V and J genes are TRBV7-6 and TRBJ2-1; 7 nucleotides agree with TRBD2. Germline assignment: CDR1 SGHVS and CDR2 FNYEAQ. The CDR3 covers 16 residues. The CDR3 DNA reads TGTGCCAGCAGCTCCCCCCAAGCGGGGTCCTACAATAAGCAGTTCTTC. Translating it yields CASSSPQAGSYNKQFF. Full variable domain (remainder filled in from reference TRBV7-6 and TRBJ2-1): GAGVSQSPRYKVTKRGQDVALRCDPISGHVSLYWYRQALGQGPEFLTYFNYEAQQDKSGLPNDRFSAERPEGSISTLTIQRTEQRDSAMYRCASSSPQAGSYNKQFFGPGTRLTVL.

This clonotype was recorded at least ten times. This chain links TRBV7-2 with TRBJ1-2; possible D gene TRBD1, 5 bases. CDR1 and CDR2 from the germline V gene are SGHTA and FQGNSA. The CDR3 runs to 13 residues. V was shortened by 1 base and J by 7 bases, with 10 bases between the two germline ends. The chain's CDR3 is CASSLEGSRGYTF. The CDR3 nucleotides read TGTGCCAGCAGCTTAGAGGGGTCCCGTGGCTACACCTTC.

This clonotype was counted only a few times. The chain's CDR3 is CARGGTSGEHNEQFF. The CDR3 bases are TGTGCCAGAGGGGGGACTAGCGGAGAGCACAATGAGCAGTTCTTC. V is TRBV7-8 and J is TRBJ2-1; 11 positions agree with TRBD2. The trim removed 9 bases at V and 5 bases at J, leaving 9 bases unmatched. Germline loops: CDR1 SGHVS, CDR2 FQNEAQ. This CDR3 region has 15 residues.

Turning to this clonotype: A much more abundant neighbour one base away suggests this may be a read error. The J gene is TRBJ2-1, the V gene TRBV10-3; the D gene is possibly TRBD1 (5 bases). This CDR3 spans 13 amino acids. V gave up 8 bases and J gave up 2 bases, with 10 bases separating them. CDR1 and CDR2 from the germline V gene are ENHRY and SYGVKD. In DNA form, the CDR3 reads TGTGCCATCGGGGCCAGCCCCTACAATGAGCAGTTCTTC. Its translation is CAIGASPYNEQFF.

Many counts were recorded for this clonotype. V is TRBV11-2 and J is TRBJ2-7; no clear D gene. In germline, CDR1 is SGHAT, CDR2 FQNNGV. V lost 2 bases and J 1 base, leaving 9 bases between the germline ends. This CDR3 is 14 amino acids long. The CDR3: CASSLTALSYEQYF. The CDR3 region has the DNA TGTGCCAGCAGCTTAACGGCTCTTTCCTACGAGCAGTACTTC.

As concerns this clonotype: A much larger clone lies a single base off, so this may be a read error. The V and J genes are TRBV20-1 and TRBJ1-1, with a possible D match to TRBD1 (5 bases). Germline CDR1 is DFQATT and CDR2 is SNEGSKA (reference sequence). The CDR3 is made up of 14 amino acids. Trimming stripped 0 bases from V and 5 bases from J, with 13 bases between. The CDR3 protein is CSAREPGWGTEAFF. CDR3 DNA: TGCAGTGCTAGAGAGCCGGGATGGGGGACTGAAGCTTTCTTT.

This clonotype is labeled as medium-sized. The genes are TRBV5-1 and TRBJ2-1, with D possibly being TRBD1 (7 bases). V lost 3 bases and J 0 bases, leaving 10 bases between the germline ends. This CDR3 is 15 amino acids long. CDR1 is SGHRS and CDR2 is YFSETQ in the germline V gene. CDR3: CASSSRDSSYNEQFF. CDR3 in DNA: TGCGCCAGCAGCTCGCGGGACAGCTCCTACAATGAGCAGTTCTTC.

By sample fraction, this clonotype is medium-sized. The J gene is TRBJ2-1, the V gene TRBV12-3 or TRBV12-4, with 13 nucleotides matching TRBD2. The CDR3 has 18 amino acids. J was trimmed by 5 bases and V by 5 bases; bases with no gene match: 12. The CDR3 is CASSDTSGRAVHDNEQFF. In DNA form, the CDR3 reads TGTGCCAGCAGTGATACTAGCGGGAGGGCCGTTCATGACAATGAGCAGTTCTTC.

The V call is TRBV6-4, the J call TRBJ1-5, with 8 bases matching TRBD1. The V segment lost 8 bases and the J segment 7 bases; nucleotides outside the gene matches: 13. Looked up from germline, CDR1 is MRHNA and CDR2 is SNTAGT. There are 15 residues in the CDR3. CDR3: CASVVDRGSGQPQHF. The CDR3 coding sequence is TGTGCCAGCGTGGTAGACAGGGGAAGTGGGCAGCCCCAGCATTTT.

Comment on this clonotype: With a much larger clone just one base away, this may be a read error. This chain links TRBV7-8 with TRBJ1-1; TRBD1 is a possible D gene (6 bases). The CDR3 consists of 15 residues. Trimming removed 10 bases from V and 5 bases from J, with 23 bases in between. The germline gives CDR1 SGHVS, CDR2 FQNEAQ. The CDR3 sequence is CANRTHPRGGTEAFF. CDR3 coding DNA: TGTGCCAACAGAACGCATCCCAGGGGTGGTACTGAAGCTTTCTTT.

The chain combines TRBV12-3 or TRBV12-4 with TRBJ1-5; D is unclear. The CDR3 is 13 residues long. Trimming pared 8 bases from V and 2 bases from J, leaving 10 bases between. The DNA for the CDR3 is TGTGCCAGCGCCGAATTCGGCAATCAGCCCCAGCATTTT. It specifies CASAEFGNQPQHF.

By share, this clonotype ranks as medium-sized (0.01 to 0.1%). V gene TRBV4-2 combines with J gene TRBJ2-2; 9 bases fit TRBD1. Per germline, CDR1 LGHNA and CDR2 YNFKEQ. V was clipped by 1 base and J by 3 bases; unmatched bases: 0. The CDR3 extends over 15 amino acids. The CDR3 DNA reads TGTGCCAGCAGCCAAGGGACAGGGGACACCGGGGAGCTGTTTTTT. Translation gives CASSQGTGDTGELFF.

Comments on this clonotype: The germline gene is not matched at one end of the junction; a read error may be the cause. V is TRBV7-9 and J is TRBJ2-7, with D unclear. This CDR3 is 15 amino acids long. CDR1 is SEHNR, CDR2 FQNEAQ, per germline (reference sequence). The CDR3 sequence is CACSHRTRSSYEQYF. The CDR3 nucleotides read TGTGCCTGCAGCCACCGGACCAGGAGCTCCTACGAGCAGTACTTC.

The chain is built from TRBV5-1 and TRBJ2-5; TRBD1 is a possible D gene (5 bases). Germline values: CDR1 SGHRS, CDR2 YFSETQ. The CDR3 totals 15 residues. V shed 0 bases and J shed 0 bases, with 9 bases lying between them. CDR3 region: CASSLGAGYQETQYF. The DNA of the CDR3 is TGCGCCAGCAGCTTGGGGGCAGGGTACCAAGAGACCCAGTACTTC.

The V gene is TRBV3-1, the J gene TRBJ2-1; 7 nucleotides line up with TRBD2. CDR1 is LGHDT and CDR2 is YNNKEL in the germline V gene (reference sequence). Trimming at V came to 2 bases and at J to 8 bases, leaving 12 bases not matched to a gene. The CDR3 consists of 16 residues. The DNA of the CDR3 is TGTGCCAGCAGCCAACCCCTGGGGGAGGGCGGGGATGAGCAGTTCTTC. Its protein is CASSQPLGEGGDEQFF.

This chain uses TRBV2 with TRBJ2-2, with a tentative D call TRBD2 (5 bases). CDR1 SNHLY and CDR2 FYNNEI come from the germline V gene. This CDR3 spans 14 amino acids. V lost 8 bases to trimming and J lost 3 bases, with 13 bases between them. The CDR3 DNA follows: TGTGCCAGCCATCGAAACGGGGACACCGGGGAGCTGTTTTTT. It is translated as CASHRNGDTGELFF.

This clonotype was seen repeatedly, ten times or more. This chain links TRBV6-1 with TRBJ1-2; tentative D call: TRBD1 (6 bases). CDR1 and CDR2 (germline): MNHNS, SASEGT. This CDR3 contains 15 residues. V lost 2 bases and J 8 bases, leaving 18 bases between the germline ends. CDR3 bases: TGTGCCAGCAGTGAACCGCGATACAGGGAAGGGGGCTACACCTTC. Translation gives CASSEPRYREGGYTF.

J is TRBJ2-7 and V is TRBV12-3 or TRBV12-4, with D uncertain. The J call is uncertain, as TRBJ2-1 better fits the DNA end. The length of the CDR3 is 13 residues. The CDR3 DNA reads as TGTGCCAGCAGTCGGACGGCGTCCTACGAGCAGTTCTTC. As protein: CASSRTASYEQFF.

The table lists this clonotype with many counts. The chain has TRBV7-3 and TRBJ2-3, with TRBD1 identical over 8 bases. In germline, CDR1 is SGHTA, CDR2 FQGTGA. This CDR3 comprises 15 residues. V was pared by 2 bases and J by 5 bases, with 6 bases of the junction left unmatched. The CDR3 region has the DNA TGTGCCAGCAGCTTATCAGGGGGCTTGGGAGATACGCAGTATTTT. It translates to CASSLSGGLGDTQYF.

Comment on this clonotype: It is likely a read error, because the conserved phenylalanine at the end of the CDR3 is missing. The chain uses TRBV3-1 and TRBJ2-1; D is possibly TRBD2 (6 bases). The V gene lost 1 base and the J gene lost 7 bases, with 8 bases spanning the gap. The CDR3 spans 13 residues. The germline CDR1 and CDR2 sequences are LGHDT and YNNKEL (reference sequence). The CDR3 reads CASSQAGVNEQFL. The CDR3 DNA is TGTGCCAGCAGCCAAGCGGGAGTTAATGAGCAGTTCTTA.

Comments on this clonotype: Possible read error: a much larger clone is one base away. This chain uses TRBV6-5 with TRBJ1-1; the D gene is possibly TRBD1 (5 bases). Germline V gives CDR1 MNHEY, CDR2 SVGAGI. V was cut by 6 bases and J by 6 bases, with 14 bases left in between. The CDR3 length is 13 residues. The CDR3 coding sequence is TGTGCCAGCAGCTCCCAGGGAACAGCTGAAGCTTTCTTT. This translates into CASSSQGTAEAFF.

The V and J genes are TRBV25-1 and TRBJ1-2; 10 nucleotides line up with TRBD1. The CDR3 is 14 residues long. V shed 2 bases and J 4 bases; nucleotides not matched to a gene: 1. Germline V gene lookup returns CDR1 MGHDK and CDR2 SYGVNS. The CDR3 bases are TGTGCCAGCAGTGAAGACAGGGGGCCCTATGGCTACACCTTC. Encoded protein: CASSEDRGPYGYTF.

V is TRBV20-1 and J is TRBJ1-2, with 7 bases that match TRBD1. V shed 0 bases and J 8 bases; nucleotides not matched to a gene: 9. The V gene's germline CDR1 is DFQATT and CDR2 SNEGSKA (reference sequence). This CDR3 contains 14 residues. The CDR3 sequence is CSARDGEGALGYTF. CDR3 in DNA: TGCAGTGCTAGAGATGGAGAGGGGGCGCTGGGCTACACCTTC.

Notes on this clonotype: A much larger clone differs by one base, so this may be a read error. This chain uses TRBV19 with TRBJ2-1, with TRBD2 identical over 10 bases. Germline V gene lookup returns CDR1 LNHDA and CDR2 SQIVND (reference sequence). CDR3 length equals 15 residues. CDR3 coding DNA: TGTGCCAGTGGGCGTCTAGCGGGAGCGCAATATGAGCAGCTCTTC. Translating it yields CASGRLAGAQYEQLF. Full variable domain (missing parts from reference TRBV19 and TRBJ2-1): DGGITQSPKYLFRKEGQNVTLSCEQNLNHDAMYWYRQDPGQGLRLIYYSQIVNDFQKGDIAEGYSVSREKKESFPLTVTSAQKNPTAFYLCASGRLAGAQYEQLFGPGTRLTVL.

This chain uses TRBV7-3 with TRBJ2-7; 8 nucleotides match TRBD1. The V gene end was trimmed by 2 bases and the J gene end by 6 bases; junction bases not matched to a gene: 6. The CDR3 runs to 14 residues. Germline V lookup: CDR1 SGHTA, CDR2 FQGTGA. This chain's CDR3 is CASSLQDRVGEQYF. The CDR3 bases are TGTGCCAGCAGCTTACAGGACAGGGTTGGCGAGCAGTACTTC.